One sample yielded the 26 T cell receptor beta chains listed below, sequenced in a study of blood T cell repertoires in COVID-19. The assay was immunoSEQ multiplex PCR, and TCRdb's table has in-frame clones only and misses some. The data show fewer than 200,000 clones, 81% seen once. The specimen was peripheral blood. Receptors were obtained from a woman at least 80 years old with COVID-19, enrolled during active disease.

The chain links TRBV2 to TRBJ1-6; no definite D call. The V gene's germline CDR1 is SNHLY and CDR2 FYNNEI. V was shortened by 4 bases and J by 5 bases, with 9 bases between the two germline ends. CDR3 size: 14 residues. The CDR3 loop reads CASSVRLNNSPLHF. The CDR3 DNA follows: TGTGCCAGCAGTGTTAGACTAAATAATTCACCCCTCCACTTT. Variable domain in full (rest from reference TRBV2 and TRBJ1-6): EPEVTQTPSHQVTQMGQEVILRCVPISNHLYFYWYRQILGQKVEFLVSFYNNEISEKSEIFDDQFSVERPDGSNFTLKIRSTKLEDSAMYFCASSVRLNNSPLHFGNGTRLTVT.

This clone has a single count. The gene calls are TRBV28 and TRBJ1-5; 8 nucleotides match TRBD1. This CDR3 contains 15 residues. V gave up 2 bases and J gave up 5 bases; unmatched junction bases: 5. In germline, CDR1 is MDHEN, CDR2 SYDVKM. The CDR3 nucleotides read TGTGCCAGCAGTTTACGTACAGGGGGTTATCAGCCCCAGCATTTT. Its translation: CASSLRTGGYQPQHF.

The chain links TRBV19 to TRBJ1-1, with 9 bases fitting TRBD1. The germline gives CDR1 LNHDA, CDR2 SQIVND (reference sequence). The length of the CDR3 is 14 residues. The trim removed 3 bases at V and 6 bases at J, leaving 5 bases unmatched. The CDR3 protein is CASSIRDRAPEAFF. CDR3 nucleotide sequence: TGTGCCAGTAGTATCCGGGACAGGGCTCCTGAAGCTTTCTTT.

This clone was seen a few times. This rearrangement joins TRBV27 to TRBJ2-1; D may be TRBD2 (6 bases). CDR1 and CDR2 from the germline V gene are MNHEY and SMNVEV (reference sequence). This CDR3 region has 16 residues. Trimming shortened V by 1 base and J by 2 bases, and 12 bases separated the two germline ends. CDR3 sequence (DNA): TGTGCCAGCAGTTTATTTGGGGGGACCGCCTACAATGAGCAGTTCTTC. Amino acids: CASSLFGGTAYNEQFF.

This rearrangement joins TRBV2 to TRBJ2-5; a possible D gene is TRBD1 (7 bases). V was pared by 2 bases and J by 5 bases, with 12 bases between. CDR3 length equals 14 residues. CDR1 is SNHLY, CDR2 FYNNEI, per germline. The CDR3 bases are TGTGCCAGCAGTGAACAGGGGGGCCGGGAGACCCAGTACTTC. Protein product: CASSEQGGRETQYF. Filled out from reference TRBV2 and TRBJ2-5, the complete variable domain reads EPEVTQTPSHQVTQMGQEVILRCVPISNHLYFYWYRQILGQKVEFLVSFYNNEISEKSEIFDDQFSVERPDGSNFTLKIRSTKLEDSAMYFCASSEQGGRETQYFGPGTRLLVL.

Only one count was recorded for this clone. The V call is TRBV4-1, the J call TRBJ2-5, with D possibly TRBD2 on 6 matching bases. There are 15 residues in the CDR3. Germline V lookup: CDR1 MGHRA, CDR2 YSYEKL. Trimming took 6 bases from V and 5 from J, leaving 19 bases between them. CDR3 coding DNA: TGCGCCAGCAGACGCGGGGTGGAGGCGCGGGAGACCCAGTACTTC. Translated: CASRRGVEARETQYF.

The rearrangement joins TRBV18 to TRBJ1-1, with 8 bases fitting TRBD1. From germline, CDR1 is KGHSH and CDR2 LQKENI. The J segment lost 1 base and the V segment lost 5 bases, leaving 6 bases of the junction unmatched. The CDR3 covers 15 residues. CDR3 amino acids: CASSAHRGWNTEAFF. The CDR3 bases are TGTGCCAGCTCAGCTCACAGGGGGTGGAACACTGAAGCTTTCTTT.

The rearrangement joins TRBV7-6 to TRBJ2-3; the match to TRBD2 covers 16 bases. The CDR3 runs to 16 residues. Germline-derived CDR1 and CDR2 are SGHVS and FNYEAQ. With V trimmed by 3 bases and J by 5 bases, 2 bases remained unmatched. For the CDR3, the DNA is TGTGCCAGCAGCTTGGGACTAGCGGGGGGGCAAGATACGCAGTATTTT. It specifies CASSLGLAGGQDTQYF.

The rearrangement joins TRBV7-2 to TRBJ1-2; D perhaps matches TRBD1 (5 bases). The CDR3 is 13 residues long. The germline gives CDR1 SGHTA, CDR2 FQGNSA. Trimming pared 5 bases from V and 3 bases from J, leaving 10 bases between. The CDR3 loop is CASSEGHYYGYTF. CDR3 nucleotide sequence: TGTGCCAGCAGCGAAGGACATTACTATGGCTACACCTTC. Combining the CDR3 with reference TRBV7-2 and TRBJ1-2 gives the whole variable domain GAGVSQSPSNKVTEKGKDVELRCDPISGHTALYWYRQSLGQGLEFLIYFQGNSAPDKSGLPSDRFSAERTGGSVSTLTIQRTQQEDSAVYLCASSEGHYYGYTFGSGTRLTVV.

The V call is TRBV20-1, the J call TRBJ2-7; D might be TRBD2 (5 bases). V was trimmed by 3 bases and J by 0 bases, leaving 12 bases between them. CDR1 DFQATT and CDR2 SNEGSKA come from the germline V gene (reference sequence). The CDR3 is 14 residues long. The CDR3 sequence is CSASPLANSYEQYF. The CDR3 nucleotides read TGCAGTGCTAGTCCGCTAGCCAACTCCTACGAGCAGTACTTC.

This clone has just a few counts. The chain links TRBV6-4 to TRBJ1-6; D is unclear. CDR1 MRHNA and CDR2 SNTAGT come from the germline V gene. The CDR3 contains 14 residues. V gave up 4 bases and J gave up 7 bases, with 11 bases separating them. The CDR3 nucleotides are TGTGCCAGCAGTGTGGGCCAGCAGAATTCACCCCTCCACTTT. This gives the protein CASSVGQQNSPLHF.

The gene calls are TRBV28 and TRBJ1-3, with 9 bases aligning to TRBD1. Germline assignment: CDR1 MDHEN and CDR2 SYDVKM. The CDR3 is made up of 15 amino acids. After removal of 4 bases from V and 2 bases from J, the junction contained 3 bases not matched to a gene. This CDR3 is CASSSGQGTGNTIYF. CDR3 coding DNA: TGTGCCAGCAGTTCGGGACAGGGAACTGGAAACACCATATATTTT.

This chain links TRBV7-9 with TRBJ2-1, with unresolved D. This CDR3 is 12 amino acids long. Trimming took off 6 bases at V and 6 bases at J, with 9 bases between the two ends. The germline V gene encodes CDR1 SEHNR and CDR2 FQNEAQ (reference sequence). Here the CDR3 reads CASSPPGNEQFF. As DNA, the CDR3 is TGTGCCAGCAGTCCGCCGGGCAATGAGCAGTTCTTC.

The CDR3 DNA sequence: TGCGCCAGCAGCTTCCAGCCGGGATGGTCTCAGCCCCAGCATTTT. This codes for CASSFQPGWSQPQHF. The chain uses TRBV5-1 and TRBJ1-5, with D uncertain. Germline-derived CDR1 and CDR2 are SGHRS and YFSETQ. This CDR3 is 15 amino acids long. The germline V and J ends were trimmed by 2 bases and 6 bases, with 15 bases remaining between them.

This chain joins TRBV10-3 and TRBJ1-6; 8 nucleotides align to TRBD1. V dropped 6 bases and J dropped 5; count of bases not matched to a gene: 0. Germline V CDR1 and CDR2: ENHRY, SYGVKD. The CDR3 contains 13 residues. The CDR3 DNA reads TGTGCCATCAGGGACAGGGATAATTCACCCCTCCACTTT. Protein sequence: CAIRDRDNSPLHF.

A few counts support this clone. The chain joins TRBV4-2 to TRBJ2-6, with 7 positions matching TRBD1. CDR3 size: 17 residues. Losses at the gene ends were 2 bases for V and 1 base for J; bases not matched to a gene: 5. Germline CDR1 LGHNA, CDR2 YNFKEQ. The CDR3 loop reads CASSQQGDRSGANVLTF. In nucleotides, the CDR3 is TGTGCCAGCAGCCAACAGGGGGATCGATCTGGGGCCAACGTCCTGACTTTC.

This clone has a handful of counts. The rearrangement joins TRBV29-1 to TRBJ1-1; perhaps TRBD1 as D (6 bases). Trimming cost V 7 bases and J 4 bases, with 19 bases left between them. CDR1 is SQVTM, CDR2 ANQGSEA, per germline. The CDR3 is 14 residues long. CDR3 region: CSARGALGSTEAFF. CDR3 sequence (DNA): TGCAGCGCCCGGGGGGCCTTGGGGAGCACTGAAGCTTTCTTT.

The chain joins TRBV28 to TRBJ1-2; TRBD1 agrees at 7 bases. The germline CDR1 and CDR2 sequences are MDHEN and SYDVKM. This CDR3 contains 14 residues. The V and J ends lost 2 bases and 8 bases, in that order; junction bases with no gene match: 8. The CDR3 region has the DNA TGTGCCAGCAGTTTACCTACAGGGGTGAGGGGCTACACCTTC. Amino acid sequence: CASSLPTGVRGYTF.

J is TRBJ2-1 and V is TRBV7-6; tentatively, D is TRBD1 (5 bases). The V end lost 2 bases, the J end lost 4 bases, and 15 bases lay between the germline ends. CDR3 length equals 16 residues. Germline CDR1 SGHVS, CDR2 FNYEAQ. This chain's CDR3 is CASSLLPGNAYNEQFF. The CDR3 DNA follows: TGTGCCAGCAGCTTACTCCCAGGGAATGCGTACAATGAGCAGTTCTTC.

CDR3 in amino acids: CASSLARTSGRAYEQYF. The CDR3 DNA reads TGCGCCAGCAGCTTGGCCAGAACTAGCGGGAGGGCCTACGAGCAGTACTTC. The V gene is TRBV5-1, the J gene TRBJ2-7; 13 bases agree with TRBD2. The junction had 5 bases not matched to a gene; V was cut back by 0 bases and J by 2 bases. Germline CDR1 and CDR2: SGHRS and YFSETQ. The CDR3 spans 17 residues.

The chain uses TRBV21-1 and TRBJ2-4; TRBD2 is the table's D call, not checked against the DNA. TRBV21-1 corresponds to a pseudogene. The CDR3 has 15 amino acids. The CDR3 coding sequence is TGTGCCAGCAGCAAAGAGCGGGGGGGCCGAGACATTCAGTACTTC. Translation gives CASSKERGGRDIQYF.

The chain carries TRBV2 and TRBJ2-1; possibly TRBD2 for D (5 bases). CDR1 and CDR2 from the germline V gene are SNHLY and FYNNEI. CDR3 size: 16 residues. Between the trimmed V and J ends, which lost 2 bases and 5 bases, there was a span of 16 bases. The CDR3 loop reads CASSEPTLAEHNEQFF. The CDR3 bases are TGTGCCAGCAGTGAACCCACGCTAGCAGAACACAATGAGCAGTTCTTC.

The V call is TRBV4-3, the J call TRBJ1-2; no clear D gene. The CDR3 has 14 residues. In germline, CDR1 is LGHNA, CDR2 YSLEER. Trimming cost V 1 base and J 4 bases, with 10 bases left between them. Here the CDR3 DNA reads TGCGCCAGCAGCCAAGGACTGGTTGGCTATGGCTACACCTTC. This encodes CASSQGLVGYGYTF.

V usage is TRBV10-3 and J usage is TRBJ1-6; D is possibly TRBD1 (6 bases). V was pared by 6 bases and J by 0 bases, with 15 bases between. Germline V CDR1 and CDR2: ENHRY, SYGVKD. CDR3 length: 17 residues. The CDR3 DNA reads as TGTGCCATCAGCACTGGGTCCAGGGGCTCCTATAATTCACCCCTCCACTTT. This encodes CAISTGSRGSYNSPLHF.

The V call is TRBV19, the J call TRBJ2-2; 15 positions agree with TRBD2. The CDR3 length is 18 residues. Germline V gene data show CDR1 as LNHDA and CDR2 as SQIVND (reference sequence). With 5 bases clipped from V and 5 bases from J, the junction kept 9 bases outside the gene matches. The CDR3 here is CASSLRTSGGARTGELFF. DNA of the CDR3: TGTGCCAGTAGTCTCCGGACTAGCGGGGGGGCAAGGACCGGGGAGCTGTTTTTT. Using reference TRBV19 and TRBJ2-2 for the parts outside the CDR3, the full variable domain is DGGITQSPKYLFRKEGQNVTLSCEQNLNHDAMYWYRQDPGQGLRLIYYSQIVNDFQKGDIAEGYSVSREKKESFPLTVTSAQKNPTAFYLCASSLRTSGGARTGELFFGEGSRLTVL.

The count of this clone is one. The chain carries TRBV27 and TRBJ2-7; a weak D match, TRBD2 (5 bases). V shed 8 bases and J shed 5 bases, with 16 bases lying between them. CDR3 length: 13 residues. CDR1 MNHEY and CDR2 SMNVEV come from the germline V gene (reference sequence). The CDR3 DNA reads as TGTGCCAGCTACGGACCCCGGGAAAACGAGCAGTACTTC. Protein product: CASYGPRENEQYF.